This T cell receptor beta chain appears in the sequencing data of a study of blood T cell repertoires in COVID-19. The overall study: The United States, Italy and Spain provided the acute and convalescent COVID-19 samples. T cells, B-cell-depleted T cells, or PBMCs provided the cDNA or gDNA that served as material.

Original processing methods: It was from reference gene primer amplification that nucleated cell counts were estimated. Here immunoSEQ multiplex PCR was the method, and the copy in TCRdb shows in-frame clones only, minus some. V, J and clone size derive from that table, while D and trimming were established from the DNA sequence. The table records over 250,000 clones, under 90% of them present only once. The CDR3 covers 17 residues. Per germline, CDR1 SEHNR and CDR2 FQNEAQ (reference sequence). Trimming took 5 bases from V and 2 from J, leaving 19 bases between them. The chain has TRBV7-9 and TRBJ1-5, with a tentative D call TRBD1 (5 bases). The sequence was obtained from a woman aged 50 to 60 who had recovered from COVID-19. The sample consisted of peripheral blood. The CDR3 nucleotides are TGTGCCAGCAGCCCCGGGGGGACCTATAGGGGCAATCAGCCCCAGCATTTT. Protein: CASSPGGTYRGNQPQHF.